This record concerns one T cell receptor (beta chain) sequence. Its binding antigen is unknown. Base-call qualities are not available, and no considerably larger clone is one nucleotide away. Libraries were built with the immunoSEQ multiplex PCR assay. For the multiplex PCR, a mixture combining 60 forward primers for TCR Vbeta segments and 13 reverse primers for TCR Jbeta segments was used. The CDR3 region of rearranged TCR beta genes was amplified from genomic DNA with a multiplex PCR assay. Amplified TCR beta libraries were sequenced as 87-base-pair reads on the Illumina HiSeq System. Per the source publication's procedure: Across the 700 or so repertoires, a later analysis counted about 81 million unique TCR beta chains, some 11 million of which were shared by at least two donors. Raw reads were error-corrected and collapsed into unique sequences by a nearest-neighbor algorithm in which closely related sequences were merged to remove PCR and sequencing errors. To assign V, D and J gene segments, CDR3 sequences were aligned to IMGT reference sequences. For a sequence to be retained, a match of at least six nucleotides to both a V gene segment and a J gene segment was required. Rearrangements were classified as productive when the CDR3 lacked stop codons and remained in frame with V and J, and all other rearrangements were classified as non-productive. Following IMGT convention, CDR3 was defined as the stretch from the second conserved V-encoded cysteine up to the conserved J-encoded phenylalanine. In an earlier analysis of approximately 590 of the donors, sequences lacking an unambiguous match to a single V gene segment were excluded. An earlier analysis of a few hundred of the donors called V segments functional above 56.7% productive rearrangements and segregating when the between-donor standard deviation exceeded 5%. A statistical classification framework was developed to diagnose cytomegalovirus status using the catalog of TCR beta chain sequences. In a later analysis, V and J genes were assigned by comparing TCR nucleotide sequences against IMGT/GENE-DB human TR gene sequences. In a later analysis, CDR3 sequences and most-parsimonious VDJ recombination scenarios were assigned using the TCRdist pipeline. In a later analysis, every TCR beta chain was defined by the combination of its CDR3 amino acid sequence and its V-gene family, and reads without a unique V-gene family were dropped. A later analysis removed 592 highly shared, low-generation-probability nucleotide sequences to deal with suspected cross-contamination and a sequencing artifact. For each public chain, a later analysis derived a clonal expansion index from normalized ranks of inferred template counts within each repertoire. Generation probabilities in a later analysis came from a VDJ recombination model fitted to out-of-frame rearrangements, and those results were checked against IGoR. In a later analysis, hypergeometric tests were used to score TCR-TCR, TCR-HLA and TCR-CMV co-occurrence, with a repertoire-size bias correction applied to TCR pairs. A later analysis estimated false discovery rates by permuting HLA or CMV assignments 20 times. In a later analysis, co-occurring TCRs were grouped with DBSCAN, and TCRdist sequence similarity was added when clustering was performed within HLA-allele-positive subsets. Repertoires with fewer than 30,000 or more than 120,000 public chains were left out of co-occurrence clustering, as were about 5 repertoires with anomalous nucleotide sharing. What TCRdb holds here is the immuneACCESS table cut down to in-frame rearrangements. Part of the clones is not present; checked against another copy, under half of the missing clones reflect an unresolved V gene, and the others are unexplained. The V and J calls and clone size come from that table; D and trimming were worked out from the DNA. This sample comprises about 160,000 clones, around 77% of them detected only once. The ten most abundant clones make up more than 2% of the sample.

The sample is drawn from a study of cytomegalovirus exposure and HLA in healthy donors (dated by TCRdb to the late 2010s). For context, the study as a whole: According to an earlier analysis of 450 to 650 of the donors, about 179 million T cells yielded 120 million or so unique TCR beta sequences and 250 to 350 Gb of sequence data. An early release that covered around 590 HLA-typed donors contained approximately 300 gigabases of sequencing data and around 85 million unique TCR sequences. Class I and class II HLA loci were covered by the typing at four-digit resolution. Typing coverage differed by locus: A, B, C, DRB1 and DQB1 were typed in roughly 620-630 donors, DQA1 in 500 to 550, DPA1 in 606, and DPB1 in 450 to 490. On average, roughly 240,000 unique TCR beta nucleotide sequences were sequenced per donor among some 420 genotyped donors of the cohort, with 15% to 20% of those sequences being non-productive. Every repertoire in the discovery cohort had been generated on one and the same sequencing platform. To predict cytomegalovirus infection status, the study combined high-throughput TCR immunosequencing, statistical association of individual TCRs with disease status, and machine learning. Donor age, sex, ethnicity and CMV serostatus were compiled alongside the repertoire data. In a later genetic analysis, genome-wide SNP genotypes for about three fifths of the 666 donors were used, and that subset was treated as a discovery cohort. Rather than using new phenotypic data, the later analysis identified candidate immune exposures from TCR beta sequences and from how often those sequences occurred across donors. Besides the first cohort of hundreds of subjects, a separate validation cohort made up of over a hundred different subjects was used. Using immunosequencing, the study profiled T cell repertoires from about 650 subjects and related those repertoires to cytomegalovirus serostatus. The study was designed to test whether signatures of past pathogen exposure could be identified by cataloging public T cell receptors. An earlier analysis of more than 450 of the donors used high-throughput TCR beta sequencing to judge whether each TCR beta V gene segment behaved as functional or pseudogenic. Five DR-DQ haplotypes were handled as single units for association and clustering because linkage in the cohort was strong. Among the roughly 400 genotyped donors, 75% to 90% belonged to the genetic ancestry cluster associated with self-reported Caucasian donors. In a later analysis, previously published TCR beta repertoires from more than 500 donors were re-analyzed and high-resolution HLA genotyping was added so that TCR occurrence patterns could be studied.

The cohort was made up of about 610 healthy bone marrow donors. At the time of sampling, every cohort member was nominally healthy, though immune exposures that went unrecorded were likely present. The donor tested CMV seropositive, placing the donor among the 310 or so seropositive members of the cohort. A peripheral blood sample was provided by each donor, and peripheral blood mononuclear cells were used for TCR beta sequencing. The Qiagen DNeasy Blood Extraction Kit was used to extract genomic DNA from the blood cell samples. CDR1 and CDR2 are read off the germline V gene as MNHEY and SVGAGI. From its cysteine to its phenylalanine, the CDR3 spans 15 amino acids. Of all the DNA, just the CDR3 is kept, 45 bases in frame from base 1. Overall study results and their limits: The cohort was sequenced for TCR beta chains only, and without alpha or paired-chain data the features that could be detected were limited. Immune exposure information for the cohort was limited to CMV serostatus. Assigning TCR associations to individual alleles was difficult when HLA alleles, especially DR and DQ, strongly co-occurred. Because HLA typing was unavailable for some donors at each locus, only the typed subset was used in association tests. In the study, approximately 160 TCR beta chains were listed as associated with cytomegalovirus. In vitro tests confirmed that a few of the cytomegalovirus-associated TCR beta chains recognize cytomegalovirus antigens. A later analysis reported that several top co-occurrence clusters appeared linked to parvovirus B19, influenza, CMV and Epstein-Barr virus. The classifier was reported to diagnose cytomegalovirus status with high specificity and sensitivity in both the original cohort and the validation cohort. In a later analysis, most CMV-associated TCR beta chains were found to appear HLA-restricted, with HLA associations seemingly driven largely by CMV exposure. A later analysis found that TCR association rates varied across HLA loci, with DRB1 alleles showing the most associated TCRs and HLA-C alleles the fewest. Compared with equally common non-associated chains, HLA-associated TCR beta chains in a later analysis were more clonally expanded and had lower generation probabilities. A later genetic analysis associated a missense DCLRE1C variant with V-gene and J-gene trimming of TCR beta chains, and an independent cohort replicated the association. A further reported finding was that TCR beta sequences accurately predicted the HLA-A and HLA-B alleles for most subjects in the first cohort. Compared with the approximately 670-donor mean, donors in an Asian-associated ancestry cluster had fewer N-insertions in productive TCRs, according to a later genetic analysis. Specific HLA alleles were associated with 16,951 TCR beta sequences at a false discovery rate of 0.05 in a later analysis. Correlated functional status among segregating V segments might reflect linkage disequilibrium, but an unknown experimental factor could not be ruled out. The authors suggested that the approach could potentially be generalized to other disease states and immunological phenotypes. A cluster of highly shared sequence variants was judged likely to represent a technical artifact of the sequencing pipeline. The earlier analysis of 587 of the donors excluded some 15 rarely observed V segments, including chromosome 9 orphons, because counts were too low. Sequencing depth was assumed to be roughly uniform across donors in the presence/absence analyses, though that assumption may not hold. Some IMGT-functional V segments, including TRBV6-2 and TRBV6-3, could not be distinguished by the 87-base-pair reads and were therefore excluded. An earlier analysis of approximately 540 of the donors showed that most TCR beta V segments appeared in productive rearrangements either about 87% or about 30% of the time, which broadly matched IMGT annotations. Most TCR sequences were seen in very few donors, while some public TCRs were found in many individuals.

The specimen was PBMCs. This TCR derives from a man aged 45-65 years in good health and CMV-seropositive. Here the chain combines TRBV6-5 and TRBJ2-5; 10 central bases correspond to TRBD2. The J call is doubtful: the DNA matches TRBJ2-7 better. The CDR3 here reads CASSYSSSGGYEQYF. The DNA sequence is TGTGCCAGCAGTTACTCGTCTAGCGGGGGCTACGAGCAGTACTTC.